The clone carrying this T cell receptor beta chain was seen more than once but under ten times. The target antigen is unknown. Germline V gives CDR1 LNHDA, CDR2 SQIVND (reference sequence). V lost 5 bases to trimming and J lost 6 bases, with 20 bases between them. There are 15 residues in the CDR3. One entry per CDR3 protein, called by TCRdb with MiXCR from the 5' RACE reads. The profile covers about 210,000 distinct CDR3 sequences, with around 10% appearing a single time and around 5.1% taken by the ten largest. Everyone who gave samples was a healthy Caucasian. This entry belongs to a study of identical twins. Study outcomes and limitations: The presence of invariant MAIT and iNKT cells could partly confound analyses of zero-insertion sequences.

The specimen was memory (CD45RO+) T cells sorted from blood. The genes are TRBV19 and TRBJ2-7; D possibly corresponds to TRBD1 (8 bases). The sequence came from a young woman in good health. The CDR3 region is CASSSRTGRGFEQYF. CDR3 nucleotide sequence: TGTGCCAGTAGTTCGCGGACAGGGAGGGGATTCGAGCAGTACTTC. The full variable domain, with the rest looked up from reference TRBV19 and TRBJ2-7, is DGGITQSPKYLFRKEGQNVTLSCEQNLNHDAMYWYRQDPGQGLRLIYYSQIVNDFQKGDIAEGYSVSREKKESFPLTVTSAQKNPTAFYLCASSSRTGRGFEQYFGPGTRLTVT.